The 32 T cell receptor beta chains below were found in one sample sequenced in a study of shared clonotypes between healthy human individuals. Only in-frame clones appear in the TCRdb table, and some are missing; sequencing was by immunoSEQ multiplex PCR. The sample lists about 2.3 million clones; less than 95% were seen once. Sequenced: naive CD4+ T cells from PBMCs. Subset denoted: CD45RA+ positively selected. The receptors were sampled from a man between 18 and 29 years old in good health. Some clones in this sample may be carry-over from other donors' samples.

The chain joins TRBV6-6 to TRBJ2-1, with D possibly TRBD1 on 6 matching bases. The ends were cut back, 2 bases at V and 4 bases at J, with 6 bases in the middle. The length of the CDR3 is 13 residues. Germline V gene data show CDR1 as MNHNY and CDR2 as SVGAGI (reference sequence). The CDR3 sequence: CASSYDRYNEQFF. The CDR3 coding sequence is TGTGCCAGCAGTTACGACAGGTACAATGAGCAGTTCTTC.

This rearrangement joins TRBV7-2 to TRBJ1-1; D is unclear. The CDR3 sequence is 13 residues long. Per germline, CDR1 SGHTA and CDR2 FQGNSA. Trimming shortened V by 3 bases and J by 8 bases, and 13 bases separated the two germline ends. CDR3 region: CASSFARTAEAFF. CDR3 sequence (DNA): TGTGCCAGCAGCTTTGCCCGGACTGCCGAAGCTTTCTTT.

The rearrangement uses TRBV11-3 and TRBJ2-1, with 10 bases that match TRBD2. The CDR3 has 14 amino acids. Germline-derived CDR1 and CDR2 are SGHNT and YENEEA. Trimming took 4 bases from V and 7 from J; bases not matched to a gene: 4. The CDR3 is CASSSGLAANEQFF. The CDR3 region has the DNA TGTGCCAGCAGCTCCGGACTAGCGGCTAATGAGCAGTTCTTC.

This clone was found once. The chain employs TRBV28 and TRBJ1-2; D remains ambiguous. The CDR3 contains 14 residues. Trimming left V 3 bases short and J 3 bases short, with 11 bases between. Germline CDR1 MDHEN, CDR2 SYDVKM. CDR3 in DNA: TGTGCCAGCAGTTTTCAGGACCGGGACTATGGCTACACCTTC. This gives the protein CASSFQDRDYGYTF.

The chain has TRBV11-2 and TRBJ2-7; 7 bases are a match to TRBD1. This CDR3 contains 15 residues. Germline CDR1 SGHAT, CDR2 FQNNGV. Trimming cost V 7 bases and J 0 bases; bases outside gene matches: 9. The CDR3: CASTPTGESSYEQYF. CDR3 in DNA: TGTGCCAGCACCCCAACAGGGGAGAGCTCCTACGAGCAGTACTTC.

V is TRBV30 and J is TRBJ1-6; 8 bases are a match to TRBD1. This CDR3 spans 18 amino acids. The trim removed 3 bases at V and 0 bases at J, leaving 10 bases unmatched. The V gene's germline CDR1 is GTSNPN and CDR2 SVGIG (reference sequence). The CDR3 bases are TGTGCCTGGAGCCGCCCGGGACAGGCGAACTCCTATAATTCACCCCTCCACTTT. Its translation is CAWSRPGQANSYNSPLHF.

Comments on this clone: This sample includes further DNA sequences coding for the same CDR3. The chain has TRBV5-1 and TRBJ2-7; no firm D call. This CDR3 is 15 amino acids long. Trimming left V 0 bases short and J 3 bases short, with 13 bases between. Germline CDR1 is SGHRS and CDR2 is YFSETQ. This chain's CDR3 is CASSLGVIYSYEQYF. The DNA for the CDR3 is TGCGCCAGCAGCTTGGGAGTCATTTATAGCTACGAGCAGTACTTC.

The chain is built from TRBV18 and TRBJ2-7; TRBD2 is a possible D gene (5 bases). Germline-derived CDR1 and CDR2 are KGHSH and LQKENI. Trimming removed 1 base at V and 7 bases at J, with 20 bases between. The CDR3 length is 16 residues. CDR3 amino acids: CASSPRGAAQSAEQYF. CDR3 DNA: TGTGCCAGCTCACCACGGGGAGCAGCCCAATCGGCGGAGCAGTACTTC.

This clone was detected only a few times. Other DNA sequences in this sample translate to the same CDR3. This chain connects TRBV5-1 to TRBJ1-1, with D unresolved. The CDR3 loop spans 15 amino acids. Per the germline V gene, CDR1 is SGHRS and CDR2 is YFSETQ. Trimming stripped 0 bases from V and 1 base from J, with 10 bases between. CDR3 sequence: CASSLEVGGNTEAFF. The CDR3 DNA sequence: TGCGCCAGCAGCTTGGAAGTGGGAGGGAACACTGAAGCTTTCTTT.

The V and J genes are TRBV19 and TRBJ2-2, with TRBD1 matching over 7 bases. The CDR3 totals 13 residues. Looked up from germline, CDR1 is LNHDA and CDR2 is SQIVND (reference sequence). With V trimmed by 8 bases and J by 6 bases, 6 bases remained unmatched. CDR3 sequence: CASSNRGAGELFF. CDR3 nucleotides: TGTGCCAGTTCAAACAGGGGTGCCGGGGAGCTGTTTTTT.

The chain links TRBV5-1 to TRBJ2-7; D is possibly TRBD2 (6 bases). The CDR3 runs 15 residues. V was shortened by 4 bases and J by 5 bases, with 19 bases between the two germline ends. CDR1 is SGHRS, CDR2 YFSETQ, per germline. The CDR3 spells CASSHGTGVGDEQYF. The CDR3 coding sequence is TGCGCCAGCAGCCATGGGACTGGGGTTGGGGACGAGCAGTACTTC.

V usage is TRBV25-1 and J usage is TRBJ2-7; D is ambiguous. The CDR3 consists of 14 residues. The germline V and J ends were trimmed by 1 base and 3 bases, with 10 bases remaining between them. The germline gives CDR1 MGHDK, CDR2 SYGVNS. Here the CDR3 DNA reads TGTGCCAGCAGTGAATCACCCAGAAACTACGAGCAGTACTTC. This gives the protein CASSESPRNYEQYF.

This clone was counted between two and nine times. Additional DNA sequences in this sample encode the identical CDR3. This chain links TRBV18 with TRBJ2-2; D ambiguous. The V and J ends lost 3 bases and 1 base respectively, with 0 bases between them. The CDR3 spans 12 residues. The germline CDR1 and CDR2 sequences are KGHSH and LQKENI. CDR3 in amino acids: CASSPNTGELFF. The CDR3, as DNA: TGTGCCAGCTCACCGAACACCGGGGAGCTGTTTTTT.

The chain combines TRBV6-5 with TRBJ2-2; 9 bases agree with TRBD1. The CDR3 runs to 15 residues. Germline V gives CDR1 MNHEY, CDR2 SVGAGI. V lost 7 bases to trimming and J lost 3 bases; unmatched junction nucleotides: 6. CDR3 protein: CASTTGTGHTGELFF. In nucleotides, the CDR3 is TGTGCCAGCACAACTGGGACAGGGCACACCGGGGAGCTGTTTTTT.

V is TRBV4-3 and J is TRBJ2-2; D remains unclear. The V end lost 3 bases, the J end lost 3 bases, and 8 bases lay between the germline ends. This CDR3 spans 14 amino acids. Per germline, CDR1 LGHNA and CDR2 YSLEER. CDR3 residues: CASSQDRDTGELFF. Here the CDR3 DNA reads TGCGCCAGCAGCCAGGACCGCGACACCGGGGAGCTGTTTTTT.

In its sample, this clone was seen a few times. This chain joins TRBV5-1 and TRBJ1-2; D is unclear. Trimming left V 1 base short and J 8 bases short, with 6 bases between. The CDR3 spans 11 residues. CDR1 is SGHRS and CDR2 is YFSETQ in the germline V gene. The CDR3 protein is CASSLPPGYTF. The CDR3, as DNA: TGCGCCAGCAGCTTGCCGCCCGGCTACACCTTC.

The chain joins TRBV27 to TRBJ2-1; D is possibly TRBD1 (6 bases). Trimming cost V 6 bases and J 4 bases, with 16 bases left between them. Germline V lookup: CDR1 MNHEY, CDR2 SMNVEV (reference sequence). CDR3 length equals 15 residues. CDR3 region: CASRKDRRIYNEQFF. CDR3 in DNA: TGTGCCAGCAGGAAAGACAGGAGAATTTACAATGAGCAGTTCTTC.

This rearrangement joins TRBV7-9 to TRBJ2-7; D is unresolved. V was clipped by 0 bases and J by 6 bases, with 12 bases between them. CDR1 is SEHNR and CDR2 is FQNEAQ in the germline V gene (reference sequence). This CDR3 is 14 amino acids long. The CDR3 protein is CASSLAGSNTEQYF. The CDR3 coding sequence is TGTGCCAGCAGCTTAGCGGGATCCAACACCGAGCAGTACTTC. Combining the CDR3 with reference TRBV7-9 and TRBJ2-7 gives the whole variable domain DTGVSQNPRHKITKRGQNVTFRCDPISEHNRLYWYRQTLGQGPEFLTYFQNEAQLEKSRLLSDRFSAERPKGSFSTLEIQRTEQGDSAMYLCASSLAGSNTEQYFGPGTRLTVT.

This sequence joins TRBV4-1 and TRBJ2-4; 7 bases align to TRBD1. The CDR3 spans 15 residues. The V gene end was trimmed by 6 bases and the J gene end by 1 base; junction bases not matched to a gene: 6. Germline V lookup: CDR1 MGHRA, CDR2 YSYEKL. CDR3 coding DNA: TGCGCCAGCAGTCGAACAGGGGAGGCCAAAAACATTCAGTACTTC. Encoded protein: CASSRTGEAKNIQYF.

Written as DNA, the CDR3 is TGTGCCAGCAGTTTCCGGGCCTCCTACGAGCAGTACTTC. Its protein is CASSFRASYEQYF. The V and J genes are TRBV28 and TRBJ2-5; no clear D gene. Near its end, the DNA agrees better with TRBJ2-7, so the J call may be wrong. Germline-derived CDR1 and CDR2 are MDHEN and SYDVKM. The CDR3 spans 13 residues.

V gene TRBV5-1 combines with J gene TRBJ2-5; 10 bases are a match to TRBD2. This CDR3 contains 16 residues. With 4 bases clipped from V and 5 bases from J, the junction kept 11 bases outside the gene matches. Per the germline V gene, CDR1 is SGHRS and CDR2 is YFSETQ. This CDR3 is CASSLTLAGGGETQYF. CDR3 nucleotide sequence: TGCGCCAGCAGCCTAACTTTAGCGGGAGGAGGGGAGACCCAGTACTTC.

The CDR3 coding sequence is TGTGCCAGCAGCCCCTCCTGGGAGACCCAGTACTTC. Amino acid sequence: CASSPSWETQYF. V usage is TRBV14 and J usage is TRBJ2-5; no clear D. Germline CDR1 SGHDN, CDR2 FVKESK. Trimming left V 4 bases short and J 5 bases short, with 8 bases between. This CDR3 spans 12 amino acids.

The genes are TRBV20-1 and TRBJ2-1; D ambiguous. This CDR3 is built from 11 residues. The germline V gene has CDR1 DFQATT and CDR2 SNEGSKA (reference sequence). The V gene lost 2 bases and the J gene lost 8 bases, with 7 bases spanning the gap. This CDR3 reads CSARLQDEQFF. In nucleotides, the CDR3 is TGCAGTGCTAGACTTCAAGATGAGCAGTTCTTC.

The chain is built from TRBV28 and TRBJ2-2; D possibly corresponds to TRBD1 (6 bases). Germline V CDR1 and CDR2: MDHEN, SYDVKM. Between the trimmed V and J ends, which lost 1 base and 6 bases, there was a span of 21 bases. The CDR3 runs 18 residues. CDR3: CASSLLPSTGKRAGELFF. As DNA, the CDR3 is TGTGCCAGCAGTTTATTACCGTCCACAGGGAAAAGGGCCGGGGAGCTGTTTTTT.

This clone occurred once. The gene calls are TRBV5-1 and TRBJ2-7; D is possibly TRBD1 (6 bases). Germline CDR1 and CDR2: SGHRS and YFSETQ. Trimming stripped 4 bases from V and 4 bases from J, with 18 bases between. CDR3 length: 15 amino acids. Here the CDR3 DNA reads TGCGCCAGCAGCCTAGACTACAGGGTAGGGTACGAGCAGTACTTC. It yields the protein CASSLDYRVGYEQYF.

This clone was picked up one time. V is TRBV7-2 and J is TRBJ2-7, with 7 bases fitting TRBD2. This CDR3 region has 18 residues. V was clipped by 1 base and J by 1 base; unmatched bases: 13. Germline V gene lookup returns CDR1 SGHTA and CDR2 FQGNSA. The CDR3 nucleotides read TGTGCCAGCAGCTTAGAGGGGAGGGCTCATTCTCAGTCCTACGAGCAGTACTTC. Its translation is CASSLEGRAHSQSYEQYF.

This clone was picked up a small number of times. The chain uses TRBV28 and TRBJ1-2; a weak D match, TRBD1 (6 bases). The V gene's germline CDR1 is MDHEN and CDR2 SYDVKM. This CDR3 spans 15 amino acids. Deletions cut 6 bases from V and 2 bases from J, with 16 bases between. The CDR3 nucleotides are TGTGCCAGCAGCCCTCCCATAGGACAGAACTATGGCTACACCTTC. This sequence encodes CASSPPIGQNYGYTF.

Remarks on this clone: Other DNA sequences within the sample encode an identical CDR3. The chain joins TRBV7-3 to TRBJ2-1; unclear D gene. Between the trimmed V and J ends, which lost 1 base and 7 bases, there was a span of 5 bases. The V gene's germline CDR1 is SGHTA and CDR2 FQGTGA. CDR3 length: 12 amino acids. The CDR3 DNA reads as TGTGCCAGCAGCTTAAGGGGAAATGAGCAGTTCTTC. Its protein product is CASSLRGNEQFF.

This chain uses TRBV18 with TRBJ2-7; D may be TRBD1 or TRBD2 (5 bases each). The V end lost 0 bases, the J end lost 10 bases, and 16 bases lay between the germline ends. CDR1 KGHSH and CDR2 LQKENI come from the germline V gene. The CDR3 is 14 amino acids. CDR3 nucleotides: TGTGCCAGCTCACCACCGGGACGGCCGTTAATCCAGTACTTC. The encoded protein is CASSPPGRPLIQYF.

The chain uses TRBV18 and TRBJ1-2; 7 bases line up with TRBD1. Germline-derived CDR1 and CDR2 are KGHSH and LQKENI. The V segment lost 3 bases and the J segment 6 bases; nucleotides outside the gene matches: 13. The CDR3 runs to 16 residues. CDR3 loop: CASSPSIFRGHNGYTF. The CDR3 bases are TGTGCCAGCTCACCTTCTATTTTTAGGGGGCATAATGGCTACACCTTC. Combining the CDR3 with reference TRBV18 and TRBJ1-2 gives the whole variable domain NAGVMQNPRHLVRRRGQEARLRCSPMKGHSHVYWYRQLPEEGLKFMVYLQKENIIDESGMPKERFSAEFPKEGPSILRIQQVVRGDSAAYFCASSPSIFRGHNGYTFGSGTRLTVV.

With respect to this clone: The junction shows a germline mismatch at one end, possibly a read error. The V and J genes are TRBV27 and TRBJ2-7; 9 bases agree with TRBD2. The CDR3 is made up of 13 amino acids. Per germline, CDR1 MNHEY and CDR2 SMNVEV (reference sequence). The DNA of the CDR3 is TGTGCCAGCAGTTTTAGCGGGAGTCTCCCAGGGTCTTTC. Protein: CASSFSGSLPGSF.

The gene calls are TRBV7-9 and TRBJ2-2; 7 bases line up with TRBD2. The germline gives CDR1 SEHNR, CDR2 FQNEAQ (reference sequence). This CDR3 is built from 17 residues. The V segment lost 2 bases and the J segment 1 base; nucleotides outside the gene matches: 7. CDR3 residues: CASSLYSGHENTGELFF. CDR3 nucleotides: TGTGCCAGCAGCTTATATAGCGGGCATGAGAACACCGGGGAGCTGTTTTTT.